The 8 T cell receptor beta chains in this list originate from one sample, sequenced in a study of cytomegalovirus exposure and HLA in healthy donors. This PCR relied on a set of 60 Vbeta primers and 13 Jbeta primers. Assay used: immunoSEQ multiplex PCR; TCRdb lists only in-frame clones, some missing. Counted here are around 87,000 clones, over 70% occurring once; the ten biggest clones make up around 1.2%. The sequenced sample was PBMCs. Every receptor here comes from a girl aged 2-10 years in good health and CMV-seropositive.

This clone has just a few counts. The chain employs TRBV7-9 and TRBJ2-1, with 11 bases lining up with TRBD2. The V gene end was trimmed by 1 base and the J gene end by 8 bases; junction bases not matched to a gene: 4. The germline V gene encodes CDR1 SEHNR and CDR2 FQNEAQ (reference sequence). The CDR3 has 15 residues. The CDR3 nucleotides read TGTGCCAGCAGCTTAGTAGCGGGAGGGTTCGATGAGCAGTTCTTC. Its protein product is CASSLVAGGFDEQFF.

The chain is built from TRBV25-1 and TRBJ2-1; TRBD2 aligns across 11 bases. Germline V CDR1 and CDR2: MGHDK, SYGVNS. This CDR3 spans 16 amino acids. V lost 4 bases and J lost 4; bases outside the gene matches: 6. The CDR3 nucleotides are TGTGCCAGCAGTGTACGTAGCGGGAGGGTGTACAATGAGCAGTTCTTC. Translation gives CASSVRSGRVYNEQFF.

The chain employs TRBV7-2 and TRBJ1-1, with D possibly TRBD1 on 6 matching bases. The length of the CDR3 is 15 residues. Per the germline V gene, CDR1 is SGHTA and CDR2 is FQGNSA. Trimming removed 3 bases from V and 0 bases from J, with 11 bases in between. CDR3 nucleotides: TGTGCCAGCAGCTTGGCAGGGGCGTTGAACACTGAAGCTTTCTTT. Amino acids: CASSLAGALNTEAFF.

The rearrangement uses TRBV6-5 and TRBJ2-1; D remains unclear. The CDR3 is 11 residues long. The germline V gene has CDR1 MNHEY and CDR2 SVGAGI. V was shortened by 6 bases and J by 4 bases, with 4 bases between the two germline ends. This CDR3 is CASSVYNEQFF. For the CDR3, the DNA is TGTGCCAGCAGCGTGTACAATGAGCAGTTCTTC.

The chain joins TRBV6-1 to TRBJ1-3; tentatively, D is TRBD1 (5 bases). The CDR3 covers 13 residues. Trimming left V 7 bases short and J 4 bases short, with 11 bases between. Germline CDR1 MNHNS, CDR2 SASEGT. In DNA, the CDR3 is TGTGCCAGCACTAAACAGGAAGGAAACACCATATATTTT. Its protein product is CASTKQEGNTIYF.

This clone was detected only a few times. Other DNA variants within this sample encode the same CDR3. This chain links TRBV7-9 with TRBJ2-7; D unclear. The CDR3 has 11 amino acids. With 5 bases removed from V and 3 bases from J, the gap between germline ends came to 5 bases. Looked up from germline, CDR1 is SEHNR and CDR2 is FQNEAQ (reference sequence). Here the CDR3 DNA reads TGTGCCAGCAGCCTTAGCTACGAGCAGTACTTC. Translated, it gives CASSLSYEQYF.

The chain carries TRBV10-3 and TRBJ2-1; D perhaps matches TRBD2 (6 bases). The V and J ends lost 10 bases and 7 bases respectively, with 14 bases between them. Germline-derived CDR1 and CDR2 are ENHRY and SYGVKD. This CDR3 is 12 amino acids long. CDR3 sequence reads: CATTRGGNEQFF. The CDR3 DNA reads as TGTGCCACGACTAGAGGAGGTAATGAGCAGTTCTTC.

The chain employs TRBV28 and TRBJ2-2; TRBD2 matches 9 bases. V dropped 0 bases and J dropped 1; count of bases not matched to a gene: 0. The CDR3 runs to 16 residues. Germline V gives CDR1 MDHEN, CDR2 SYDVKM. CDR3 DNA: TGTGCCAGCAGTTTATGGACTAGCGGGAACACCGGGGAGCTGTTTTTT. It is translated as CASSLWTSGNTGELFF.